A selection of T cell receptor beta chains follows, all from one sample in a study of shared clonotypes between healthy human individuals. Libraries were prepared by immunoSEQ multiplex PCR; TCRdb keeps only in-frame clonotypes and omits some of them. The repertoire consists of 2,100,000 or so clones, with nearly 97% occurring once and the leading ten covering around 0.13%. Source material: naive CD4+ T cells sorted from blood. The receptors here all came from a man between 18 and 35 years old in good health. Each CDR3 is given with its conserved first and last residue.

TRBJ2-3 | TRBV5-1 | CASSKTTGLSTDTQYF
TRBJ1-4 | TRBV10-1 | CASSESADEKLFF
TRBJ1-5 | TRBV30 | CAWSPALSNQPQHF
TRBJ2-7 | TRBV11-3 | CASSLDDLGQGVYEQYF
TRBJ2-1 | TRBV2 | CASSVLTYNEQFF
TRBJ1-2 | TRBV29-1 | CSVEDRGQGTNYGYTF
TRBJ1-1 | TRBV29-1 | CSAGDPLDTEAFF
TRBJ2-7 | TRBV10-2 | CASSPDVVASYEQYF
TRBJ1-5 | TRBV7-2 | CASRRLGQGDWPQHF
TRBJ1-5 | TRBV5-1 | CASSPGPQGSNQPQHF
TRBJ1-6 | TRBV5-6 | CASSWGQGALSSYNSPLHF
TRBJ2-7 | TRBV13 | CASSPPRTYEQYF
TRBJ2-3 | TRBV9 | CASSVRGGDTQYF
TRBJ1-4 | TRBV4-1 | CASSQSHLSGLVGEKLFF
TRBJ2-3 | TRBV7-2 | CASSLGMGSSRTDTQYF
TRBJ1-2 | TRBV9 | CASSVGRGPPNYGYTF
TRBJ1-1 | TRBV19 | CASSRQVNTEAFF
TRBJ1-1 | TRBV7-8 | CASSSTGTPNTEAFF
TRBJ1-4 | TRBV4-1 | CASSQVTLNEKLFF
TRBJ1-5 | TRBV7-2 | CASSLVGTGYQPQHF
TRBJ2-5 | TRBV5-4 | CASSLGAGIQETQYF
TRBJ2-1 | TRBV9 | CASSVLAGGNGEQFF
TRBJ2-7 | TRBV7-9 | CASSLVRAGEQYF
TRBJ2-3 | TRBV27 | CASSHNPTDTQYF
TRBJ1-6 | TRBV10-3 | CAISESGPGLNSPLHF
TRBJ2-7 | TRBV7-6 | CASSSDRGYEQYF
TRBJ2-3 | TRBV19 | CASSSPRDPRGSTDTQYF
TRBJ2-5 | TRBV7-2 | CASSLVPAGGQETQYF
TRBJ2-5 | TRBV2 | CASGRTSGQETQYF
TRBJ1-1 | TRBV19 | CARGAGEPTEAFF
TRBJ1-2 | TRBV10-1 | CASSEETDYGYTF
TRBJ2-7 | TRBV5-1 | CASAPDRGEYEQYF
TRBJ2-7 | TRBV5-1 | CASSPTGDSSSYEQYF
TRBJ1-5 | TRBV10-3 | CAISDGTGVGQPQHF
TRBJ2-7 | TRBV5-1 | CASSIGQSHFLYEQYF
TRBJ2-5 | TRBV2 | CASSWPAGNQETQYF
TRBJ2-7 | TRBV5-4 | CASRTGTDTYEQYF
TRBJ1-4 | TRBV28 | CASSYRTVNSEKLFF
TRBJ2-3 | TRBV5-1 | CASSLAAYRDTQYF
TRBJ1-3 | TRBV6-1 | CASSTGQGSGTIYF
TRBJ2-5 | TRBV5-6 | CASSLAEGRAQYF
TRBJ2-3 | TRBV19 | CASSNLIADTQYF